Following are 18 T cell receptor beta chains from one sample sequenced in a study of blood T cell repertoires in COVID-19. The data were produced by immunoSEQ multiplex PCR, yet TCRdb's version contains in-frame clones alone and is incomplete. The sample shows 210,000 or so clones, approximately 85% of them seen only once. The sample consisted of peripheral blood. The receptors come from a man aged 45-65 years with COVID-19, enrolled during active disease.

This chain joins TRBV6-5 and TRBJ2-7; no reliable D call. Germline lookup yields CDR1 MNHEY and CDR2 SVGAGI. V was clipped by 5 bases and J by 7 bases, with 12 bases between them. The CDR3 totals 12 residues. The DNA for the CDR3 is TGTGCCAGCAGTACGCCTGGGCAGGAGCAGTACTTC. Its protein is CASSTPGQEQYF.

This chain links TRBV2 with TRBJ1-1, with 9 bases aligning to TRBD1. Germline V gene lookup returns CDR1 SNHLY and CDR2 FYNNEI. The CDR3 has 17 residues. Trimming cost V 6 bases and J 7 bases; bases outside gene matches: 18. The CDR3 spells CASSHPDDRGGIDEAFF. CDR3 sequence (DNA): TGTGCCAGCAGCCACCCCGATGACAGGGGGGGCATAGATGAAGCTTTCTTT.

V and J are TRBV11-2 and TRBJ1-3; D uncertain. V was clipped by 0 bases and J by 6 bases, with 6 bases between them. The CDR3 consists of 13 residues. Germline CDR1 and CDR2: SGHAT and FQNNGV. CDR3 residues: CASSLDRPNTIYF. CDR3 nucleotides: TGTGCCAGCAGCTTAGACAGGCCAAACACCATATATTTT.

J is TRBJ2-1 and V is TRBV18; 7 bases match TRBD2. The CDR3 spans 16 residues. Germline V lookup: CDR1 KGHSH, CDR2 LQKENI. J gave up 0 bases and V 1 base, and 3 bases lay outside the gene matches. Here the CDR3 DNA reads TGTGCCAGCTCACCACGCGGGGGAAGCTCCTACAATGAGCAGTTCTTC. It encodes CASSPRGGSSYNEQFF.

The chain recombines TRBV12-3 or TRBV12-4 with TRBJ1-2; D is possibly TRBD1 (5 bases). V lost 7 bases, J lost 8 bases, and 14 bases lay in between. This CDR3 has 12 residues. The CDR3 nucleotides read TGTGCCAGCACTAGGCTGGGGGGAGGCTACACCTTC. It codes for CASTRLGGGYTF.

The chain is built from TRBV9 and TRBJ1-3; no reliable D call. Trimming left V 0 bases short and J 10 bases short, with 11 bases between. The germline V gene has CDR1 SGDLS and CDR2 YYNGEE. The CDR3 runs to 13 residues. As DNA, the CDR3 is TGTGCCAGCAGCGTAGTGGCAGGTTCTACCATATATTTT. As protein: CASSVVAGSTIYF. Variable domain in full (rest from reference TRBV9 and TRBJ1-3): DSGVTQTPKHLITATGQRVTLRCSPRSGDLSVYWYQQSLDQGLQFLIQYYNGEERAKGNILERFSAQQFPDLHSELNLSSLELGDSALYFCASSVVAGSTIYFGEGSWLTVV.

The V call is TRBV5-6, the J call TRBJ1-1, with D maybe TRBD1 (6 bases). The V gene's germline CDR1 is SGHDT and CDR2 YYEEEE. The CDR3 length is 11 residues. V dropped 4 bases and J dropped 7 bases, with 8 bases sitting between them. CDR3 loop: CASSRTVEAFF. CDR3 DNA: TGTGCCAGCAGCCGGACAGTTGAAGCTTTCTTT.

CDR3 protein: CASSYENSPLHF. The CDR3 bases are TGTGCCAGCAGTTACGAGAATTCACCCCTCCACTTT. The gene calls are TRBV6-2 or TRBV6-3 and TRBJ1-6; no firm D call. The germline V and J ends were trimmed by 2 bases and 7 bases, with 3 bases remaining between them. Germline V gene data show CDR1 as MNHEY and CDR2 as SVGEGT. CDR3 length equals 12 residues.

This clone was recorded only once. The genes are TRBV4-1 and TRBJ2-7; D might be TRBD2 (7 bases). The CDR3 is 17 amino acids. V was shortened by 0 bases and J by 0 bases, with 15 bases between the two germline ends. CDR1 and CDR2 (germline): MGHRA, YSYEKL. Here the CDR3 reads CASSQEGGGPSSYEQYF. The CDR3 region has the DNA TGCGCCAGCAGCCAAGAGGGCGGGGGCCCTAGCTCCTACGAGCAGTACTTC.

The chain is built from TRBV10-2 and TRBJ2-1; a weak D match, TRBD1 (7 bases). V lost 8 bases and J 6 bases, leaving 11 bases between the germline ends. Germline loops: CDR1 WSHSY, CDR2 SAAADI. The CDR3 is made up of 12 amino acids. CDR3 sequence: CASRGTANEQFF. In DNA form, the CDR3 reads TGCGCCAGCCGCGGGACAGCCAATGAGCAGTTCTTC.

This rearrangement joins TRBV6-5 to TRBJ1-3, with TRBD1 matching 8 bases. From germline, CDR1 is MNHEY and CDR2 SVGAGI. The CDR3 is 15 amino acids. After removal of 5 bases from V and 3 bases from J, the junction contained 6 bases not matched to a gene. Here the CDR3 DNA reads TGTGCCAGCAGTAGCAGGGGGCGAGGTGGAAACACCATATATTTT. This translates into CASSSRGRGGNTIYF.

The genes are TRBV11-3 and TRBJ2-2, with D hard to call. Deletions cut 5 bases from V and 3 bases from J, with 4 bases between. The V gene's germline CDR1 is SGHNT and CDR2 YENEEA. The CDR3 spans 12 residues. CDR3 DNA: TGTGCCAGCAGCAAGCACACCGGGGAGCTGTTTTTT. Protein: CASSKHTGELFF. Variable domain in full (rest from reference TRBV11-3 and TRBJ2-2): EAGVVQSPRYKIIEKKQPVAFWCNPISGHNTLYWYLQNLGQGPELLIRYENEEAVDDSQLPKDRFSAERLKGVDSTLKIQPAELGDSAVYLCASSKHTGELFFGEGSRLTVL.

The chain is built from TRBV6-1 and TRBJ1-3; D gene unclear. Germline V gives CDR1 MNHNS, CDR2 SASEGT. There are 19 residues in the CDR3. V lost 4 bases to trimming and J lost 2 bases, with 24 bases between them. The CDR3 region is CASSVQVWAYGSTGNTIYF. As DNA, the CDR3 is TGTGCCAGCAGTGTTCAGGTTTGGGCGTACGGCTCAACTGGAAACACCATATATTTT.

This chain joins TRBV2 and TRBJ1-3, with a weak D call TRBD1 (5 bases). Per the germline V gene, CDR1 is SNHLY and CDR2 is FYNNEI. Trimming removed 6 bases at V and 2 bases at J, with 14 bases between. CDR3 length: 15 residues. The CDR3 spells CASSQSGFAGNTIYF. Here the CDR3 DNA reads TGTGCCAGCAGCCAATCAGGGTTTGCTGGAAACACCATATATTTT. The whole variable domain, remainder taken from reference TRBV2 and TRBJ1-3, is EPEVTQTPSHQVTQMGQEVILRCVPISNHLYFYWYRQILGQKVEFLVSFYNNEISEKSEIFDDQFSVERPDGSNFTLKIRSTKLEDSAMYFCASSQSGFAGNTIYFGEGSWLTVV.

The V call is TRBV7-9, the J call TRBJ1-6; D not certain. CDR1 is SEHNR and CDR2 is FQNEAQ in the germline V gene (reference sequence). This CDR3 has 15 amino acids. V was clipped by 5 bases and J by 0 bases, with 8 bases between them. The CDR3: CASSPRSSYNSPLHF. CDR3 DNA sequence: TGTGCCAGCAGCCCCCGCAGCTCCTATAATTCACCCCTCCACTTT.

The chain links TRBV10-2 to TRBJ1-4; 8 bases agree with TRBD1. Germline CDR1 is WSHSY and CDR2 is SAAADI. V lost 3 bases, J lost 6 bases, and 12 bases stayed unmatched. The CDR3 totals 17 residues. Here the CDR3 DNA reads TGCGCCAGCAGTGAATTGGGCAGGGGGCGCCCCGATGAAAAACTGTTTTTT. This gives the protein CASSELGRGRPDEKLFF.

The chain uses TRBV19 and TRBJ2-5, with D unresolved. Trimming removed 5 bases at V and 1 base at J, with 17 bases between. The CDR3 spans 16 residues. Germline loops: CDR1 LNHDA, CDR2 SQIVND (reference sequence). The DNA for the CDR3 is TGTGCCAGTAGTCGGTCTTGGAGTATACCCCAAGAGACCCAGTACTTC. Residues: CASSRSWSIPQETQYF.

This chain connects TRBV7-8 to TRBJ2-6; a possible D gene is TRBD2 (6 bases). Germline V CDR1 and CDR2: SGHVS, FQNEAQ. CDR3 length: 20 residues. V dropped 5 bases and J dropped 2 bases, with 25 bases sitting between them. Written as DNA, the CDR3 is TGTGCCAGCAGCCTCTTACAATCCGGGGGTCTCGGCGCTGGGGCCAACGTCCTGACTTTC. Its translation: CASSLLQSGGLGAGANVLTF.